This passage covers 32 T cell receptor beta chains from one sample sequenced in a study of CD8+ T cells in alopecia areata. Treatment indicated: oral pan-JAK inhibitor, 5-10 mg twice daily. RNA, once extracted, was reverse transcribed into cDNA for use as the sequencing template. Some clones are missing from TCRdb's copy, which holds only in-frame ones; the method was immunoSEQ multiplex PCR. The sample lists 110,000 to 150,000 clones; approximately 85% were seen once. The source material was CD8+ T cells sorted from blood, sampled at week 4, from a patient treated with tofacitinib. Receptor source: a human donor with alopecia areata.

The chain combines TRBV29-1 with TRBJ2-7; 8 bases are shared with TRBD2. CDR3 length equals 13 residues. The germline V gene has CDR1 SQVTM and CDR2 ANQGSEA. The junction had 6 bases not matched to a gene; V was cut back by 5 bases and J by 3 bases. The CDR3 protein is CSVTSGGDYEQYF. CDR3 bases: TGCAGCGTTACCTCCGGGGGGGACTACGAGCAGTACTTC.

CDR3 sequence reads: CASSAGGWQPQHF. The DNA of the CDR3 is TGTGCCAGCAGCGCAGGGGGCTGGCAGCCCCAGCATTTT. V and J are TRBV5-6 and TRBJ1-5; 8 nucleotides align to TRBD1. Germline trimming cut 4 bases from V and 7 bases from J; bases unmatched to any gene: 4. The CDR3 length is 13 residues. From germline, CDR1 is SGHDT and CDR2 YYEEEE.

This clone was seen a single time. Here the CDR3 reads CASSDVGRTSTDTQYF. CDR3 coding DNA: TGTGCCAGCAGCGACGTTGGTCGAACTAGCACAGATACGCAGTATTTT. The rearrangement uses TRBV7-9 and TRBJ2-3; D is undetermined. Germline CDR1 SEHNR, CDR2 FQNEAQ (reference sequence). This CDR3 spans 16 amino acids. Trimming shortened V by 5 bases and J by 0 bases, and 15 bases separated the two germline ends.

The chain has TRBV29-1 and TRBJ2-1; TRBD2 matches at 10 bases. This CDR3 is built from 16 residues. Germline CDR1 and CDR2: SQVTM and ANQGSEA. The trim removed 2 bases at V and 8 bases at J, leaving 12 bases unmatched. CDR3 protein: CSVELYLAGVFDEQFF. The CDR3 nucleotides are TGCAGCGTTGAACTTTACCTAGCGGGGGTGTTCGATGAGCAGTTCTTC.

The V gene is TRBV19, the J gene TRBJ2-7; no clear D. The CDR3 covers 14 residues. V lost 5 bases and J lost 5, with 16 bases in between. CDR1 and CDR2 from the germline V gene are LNHDA and SQIVND (reference sequence). CDR3 residues: CASSPHSGRNEQYF. CDR3 in DNA: TGTGCCAGTAGTCCCCATTCCGGTCGGAACGAGCAGTACTTC.

The V call is TRBV7-9, the J call TRBJ1-4; no firm D call. Germline CDR1 reads SEHNR; CDR2 reads FQNEAQ (reference sequence). The CDR3 runs to 15 residues. V gave up 3 bases and J gave up 0 bases, with 8 bases separating them. The CDR3 spells CASSLSAATNEKLFF. The CDR3, as DNA: TGTGCCAGCAGCTTGTCCGCCGCAACTAATGAAAAACTGTTTTTT.

The J gene is TRBJ2-7, the V gene TRBV5-4, with D uncertain. The CDR3 length is 12 residues. V was trimmed by 0 bases and J by 3 bases, leaving 4 bases between them. Germline V gene sequence: CDR1 SGHNT, CDR2 YYREEE (reference sequence). CDR3 sequence: CASSLGHYEQYF. CDR3 nucleotides: TGTGCCAGCAGCTTGGGTCACTACGAGCAGTACTTC. Together with reference TRBV5-4 and TRBJ2-7, the CDR3 gives the full variable domain: ETGVTQSPTHLIKTRGQQVTLRCSSQSGHNTVSWYQQALGQGPQFIFQYYREEENGRGNFPPRFSGLQFPNYSSELNVNALELDDSALYLCASSLGHYEQYFGPGTRLTVT.

This clone was recorded once. This sample includes further DNA sequences coding for the same CDR3. This chain uses TRBV15 with TRBJ1-3; no reliable D call. The CDR3 is 13 residues long. V was pared by 0 bases and J by 7 bases, with 7 bases between. The V gene's germline CDR1 is LNHNV and CDR2 YYDKDF (reference sequence). CDR3 nucleotide sequence: TGTGCCACCAGCAGAGATCGTGGGAACACCATATATTTT. Its protein is CATSRDRGNTIYF.

The J gene is TRBJ1-3, the V gene TRBV4-2, with a weak D call TRBD1 (5 bases). Trimming removed 0 bases at V and 3 bases at J, with 12 bases between. The CDR3 consists of 16 residues. CDR1 and CDR2 from the germline V gene are LGHNA and YNFKEQ. The CDR3 coding sequence is TGTGCCAGCAGCCAAGATTCGGGGACGGTTGGAAACACCATATATTTT. Amino acids: CASSQDSGTVGNTIYF.

V is TRBV2 and J is TRBJ2-2, with D hard to call. The CDR3 is 15 residues long. Looked up from germline, CDR1 is SNHLY and CDR2 is FYNNEI. Trimming took 6 bases from V and 2 from J, leaving 13 bases between them. As DNA, the CDR3 is TGTGCCAGCAGCGGACCCATGGGAAACACCGGGGAGCTGTTTTTT. Amino acids: CASSGPMGNTGELFF.

This rearrangement joins TRBV29-1 to TRBJ2-7; possible D gene TRBD2, 6 bases. CDR1 is SQVTM and CDR2 is ANQGSEA in the germline V gene. V was shortened by 3 bases and J by 6 bases, with 12 bases between the two germline ends. The CDR3 totals 12 residues. CDR3 sequence: CSVEGIGSEQYF. CDR3 bases: TGCAGCGTTGAGGGGATCGGGAGCGAGCAGTACTTC.

The chain uses TRBV6-5 and TRBJ2-7; a possible D gene is TRBD2 (5 bases). The germline CDR1 and CDR2 sequences are MNHEY and SVGAGI. This CDR3 is 14 amino acids long. V was cut by 5 bases and J by 2 bases, with 13 bases left in between. This chain's CDR3 is CASSHLAMTYEQYF. The CDR3 DNA reads as TGTGCCAGCAGTCACCTAGCCATGACCTACGAGCAGTACTTC.

This chain joins TRBV4-1 and TRBJ2-7; 7 bases are a match to TRBD1. The CDR3 runs 17 residues. Germline lookup yields CDR1 MGHRA and CDR2 YSYEKL. The trim removed 3 bases at V and 2 bases at J, leaving 13 bases unmatched. CDR3 nucleotide sequence: TGCGCCAGCAGCCACCCCGGGCAGGGGGACGGCACCTACGAGCAGTACTTC. Encoded protein: CASSHPGQGDGTYEQYF.

The chain joins TRBV14 to TRBJ2-7; no clear D gene. There are 12 residues in the CDR3. Germline V CDR1 and CDR2: SGHDN, FVKESK. V shed 6 bases and J shed 3 bases, with 9 bases lying between them. In DNA, the CDR3 is TGTGCCAGCAGGGACGGTGGCTACGAGCAGTACTTC. This codes for CASRDGGYEQYF.

This chain uses TRBV4-1 with TRBJ1-6; D is perhaps TRBD1 (6 bases). The CDR3 loop spans 15 amino acids. The V gene lost 0 bases and the J gene lost 7 bases, with 10 bases spanning the gap. Germline CDR1 reads MGHRA; CDR2 reads YSYEKL. The CDR3 DNA sequence: TGCGCCAGCAGCCAAGAGGGACACGGGAATTCACCCCTCCACTTT. It translates to CASSQEGHGNSPLHF.

V and J are TRBV4-1 and TRBJ1-2; a weak D match, TRBD1 (5 bases). The CDR3 covers 17 residues. Germline lookup yields CDR1 MGHRA and CDR2 YSYEKL. V lost 1 base and J 2 bases, leaving 17 bases between the germline ends. The CDR3 DNA reads as TGCGCCAGCAGCCAAGCTCTAGGGGACCCGCCGAACTATGGCTACACCTTC. This codes for CASSQALGDPPNYGYTF.

DNA for the CDR3: TGTGCCAGCAGCGTAGTGGACGCCTCCTACAATGAGCAGTTCTTC. The encoded protein is CASSVVDASYNEQFF. V and J are TRBV9 and TRBJ2-1; the D is unclear. CDR3 length equals 15 residues. The germline V and J ends were trimmed by 0 bases and 0 bases, with 7 bases remaining between them. CDR1 and CDR2 from the germline V gene are SGDLS and YYNGEE.

The chain is built from TRBV4-1 and TRBJ2-5; no clear D gene. The V end lost 0 bases, the J end lost 5 bases, and 10 bases lay between the germline ends. This CDR3 comprises 14 residues. In germline, CDR1 is MGHRA, CDR2 YSYEKL. The CDR3 is CASSQDRSYETQYF. The CDR3 coding sequence is TGCGCCAGCAGCCAAGATCGGTCGTACGAGACCCAGTACTTC.

This clone was counted a few times. V gene TRBV6-5 combines with J gene TRBJ2-5; TRBD2 aligns across 7 bases. Germline CDR1 reads MNHEY; CDR2 reads SVGAGI. The CDR3 loop spans 15 amino acids. The junction had 14 bases not matched to a gene; V was cut back by 8 bases and J by 5 bases. In DNA, the CDR3 is TGTGCCAGCTCCCCTTCCGGGGGGACCACGGAGACCCAGTACTTC. Translation gives CASSPSGGTTETQYF.

This chain links TRBV4-3 with TRBJ2-6; D gene unclear. V was trimmed by 4 bases and J by 4 bases, leaving 11 bases between them. Germline-derived CDR1 and CDR2 are LGHNA and YSLEER. The CDR3 totals 15 residues. The CDR3 protein is CASSPLSGGANVLTF. The DNA for the CDR3 is TGCGCCAGCAGCCCTCTTAGTGGCGGGGCCAACGTCCTGACTTTC.

The chain is built from TRBV7-6 and TRBJ2-1, with 8 bases identical to TRBD2. The V gene's germline CDR1 is SGHVS and CDR2 FNYEAQ. This CDR3 has 16 amino acids. V lost 1 base and J lost 5; bases outside the gene matches: 7. In DNA form, the CDR3 reads TGTGCCAGCAGCTTAGATCGGGGGGGCCGAGACAATGAGCAGTTCTTC. Translating gives CASSLDRGGRDNEQFF.

V and J are TRBV7-2 and TRBJ1-1; TRBD1 agrees at 7 bases. The J segment lost 5 bases and the V segment lost 3 bases, leaving 18 bases of the junction unmatched. Germline V gene sequence: CDR1 SGHTA, CDR2 FQGNSA. This CDR3 comprises 18 residues. CDR3 loop: CASSFPIPYTGDSTEAFF. The CDR3 region has the DNA TGTGCCAGCAGCTTTCCAATCCCCTATACAGGGGATTCGACTGAAGCTTTCTTT.

The chain combines TRBV4-1 with TRBJ2-4, with 11 bases that match TRBD2. Germline V gene lookup returns CDR1 MGHRA and CDR2 YSYEKL. Trimming took 2 bases from V and 3 from J; bases not matched to a gene: 3. The CDR3 totals 16 residues. The chain's CDR3 is CASSQSTSGVKNIQYF. DNA of the CDR3: TGCGCCAGCAGCCAATCGACTAGCGGGGTCAAAAACATTCAGTACTTC.

This rearrangement joins TRBV7-2 to TRBJ2-5; D is undetermined. V shed 7 bases and J shed 6 bases, with 12 bases lying between them. The CDR3 covers 12 residues. Germline loops: CDR1 SGHTA, CDR2 FQGNSA. The DNA of the CDR3 is TGTGCCAGCACCTCCCTTATAAAGACCCAGTACTTC. The encoded protein is CASTSLIKTQYF.

This clone was counted only a few times. The gene calls are TRBV7-9 and TRBJ2-5, with D uncertain. CDR1 SEHNR and CDR2 FQNEAQ come from the germline V gene (reference sequence). This CDR3 comprises 11 residues. Between the trimmed V and J ends, which lost 4 bases and 4 bases, there was a span of 4 bases. The DNA for the CDR3 is TGTGCCAGCAGCTACGGAGAGACCCAGTACTTC. Amino acids: CASSYGETQYF.

The V and J genes are TRBV4-1 and TRBJ1-2; 8 bases line up with TRBD1. V was pared by 0 bases and J by 4 bases, with 4 bases of the junction left unmatched. In germline, CDR1 is MGHRA, CDR2 YSYEKL. The CDR3 contains 15 residues. CDR3 amino acids: CASSQEIDRGYGYTF. The CDR3 DNA follows: TGCGCCAGCAGCCAAGAGATCGACAGGGGCTATGGCTACACCTTC.

This chain connects TRBV6-1 to TRBJ2-7; TRBD2 matches 8 bases. Per germline, CDR1 MNHNS and CDR2 SASEGT. This CDR3 region has 15 residues. Germline trimming cut 1 base from V and 7 bases from J; bases unmatched to any gene: 9. CDR3 nucleotide sequence: TGTGCCAGCAGTGAAGTGGGACTCGGGAGGGAAGAGCAGTACTTC. This gives the protein CASSEVGLGREEQYF.

The gene calls are TRBV10-3 and TRBJ1-6; TRBD1 aligns across 7 bases. J was trimmed by 10 bases and V by 2 bases; bases with no gene match: 5. The germline V gene encodes CDR1 ENHRY and CDR2 SYGVKD. The CDR3 contains 14 residues. The CDR3 nucleotides read TGTGCCATCAGTGAGGCAGGGGGAGGGTCACCCCTCCACTTT. Protein sequence: CAISEAGGGSPLHF.

The CDR3 DNA reads as TGTGCCAGCAGCCAATGGACAGCCTACACAGATACGCAGTATTTT. Translating it yields CASSQWTAYTDTQYF. The chain is built from TRBV14 and TRBJ2-3, with D tentatively TRBD1 (6 bases). This CDR3 has 15 amino acids. Trimming stripped 2 bases from V and 2 bases from J, with 11 bases between. Germline CDR1 and CDR2: SGHDN and FVKESK.

The chain uses TRBV4-3 and TRBJ2-7, with TRBD2 matching over 13 bases. This CDR3 has 17 amino acids. V dropped 3 bases and J dropped 4; count of bases not matched to a gene: 9. Germline CDR1 and CDR2: LGHNA and YSLEER. The CDR3 bases are TGCGCCAGCAGCCACGACCGACTAGCGGGGGGCGGATACGAGCAGTACTTC. This translates into CASSHDRLAGGGYEQYF.

This sequence joins TRBV5-6 and TRBJ1-2, with D perhaps TRBD1 (6 bases). The CDR3 totals 17 residues. V was pared by 5 bases and J by 2 bases, with 22 bases between. Germline CDR1 and CDR2: SGHDT and YYEEEE. The DNA for the CDR3 is TGTGCCAGCAGACGGACCCCCGGGACACCTACCAACTATGGCTACACCTTC. Its translation: CASRRTPGTPTNYGYTF.

The chain carries TRBV9 and TRBJ2-5; D is ambiguous. Germline CDR1 reads SGDLS; CDR2 reads YYNGEE. Trimming stripped 2 bases from V and 0 bases from J, with 17 bases between. The CDR3 contains 17 residues. The CDR3 coding sequence is TGTGCCAGCAGCGTCAGACCTCAGGCCCTCGACCAAGAGACCCAGTACTTC. Translation: CASSVRPQALDQETQYF.